The 18 T cell receptor beta chains given below trace back to one sample, sequenced in a study of T cell responses to AZD1222 COVID-19 vaccine. TCRdb keeps only in-frame clones here, not all; method: immunoSEQ multiplex PCR. The data contain 90,000 or so clones, about 92% of them singletons. This specimen was peripheral blood, taken 28 days after the second AZD1222 dose. The receptors were gathered from an adult who received the AZD1222 COVID-19 vaccine.

V is TRBV10-3 and J is TRBJ1-2, with 7 bases lining up with TRBD1. Germline V CDR1 and CDR2: ENHRY, SYGVKD. The trim removed 5 bases at V and 9 bases at J, leaving 9 bases unmatched. The CDR3 runs to 13 residues. CDR3 in amino acids: CAISHVDRASYTF. The CDR3 region has the DNA TGTGCCATCAGTCACGTCGACAGGGCTAGCTACACCTTC.

The chain combines TRBV6-6 with TRBJ2-3; D gene unclear. The V end lost 5 bases, the J end lost 0 bases, and 18 bases lay between the germline ends. This CDR3 spans 17 amino acids. CDR1 is MNHNY and CDR2 is SVGAGI in the germline V gene (reference sequence). CDR3 protein: CASSPLALSASTDTQYF. In nucleotides, the CDR3 is TGTGCCAGCAGTCCCCTTGCTCTAAGCGCTAGCACAGATACGCAGTATTTT.

The rearrangement links TRBV21-1 to TRBJ2-1; TRBD2, as called in the table, went unchecked against the DNA. TRBV21-1 is given as a pseudogene. This CDR3 contains 19 residues. The CDR3 region has the DNA TGTGCCAGCCGCGGGACTAGCGGGGGGCCGGGGCCGAGAAGGAATGAGCAGTTCTTC. It is translated as CASRGTSGGPGPRRNEQFF.

The chain recombines TRBV10-3 with TRBJ2-7, with 7 nucleotides matching TRBD2. Germline-derived CDR1 and CDR2 are ENHRY and SYGVKD. Unmatched junction bases numbered 3, after V lost 4 bases and J lost 0 bases. This CDR3 is 14 amino acids long. The CDR3 protein is CAISAGGDSYEQYF. The CDR3 region has the DNA TGTGCCATCAGTGCGGGGGGAGACTCCTACGAGCAGTACTTC.

This chain joins TRBV13 and TRBJ2-7, with D unclear. Germline CDR1 PRHDT, CDR2 FYEKMQ (reference sequence). CDR3 length: 13 residues. V was clipped by 5 bases and J by 3 bases, with 11 bases between them. The CDR3 sequence: CASSGTPGYEQYF. The CDR3 DNA sequence: TGTGCCAGCAGCGGTACCCCCGGCTACGAGCAGTACTTC.

The J gene is TRBJ1-2, the V gene TRBV29-1, with D uncertain. This CDR3 comprises 18 residues. V lost 1 base and J 8 bases, leaving 29 bases between the germline ends. Germline loops: CDR1 SQVTM, CDR2 ANQGSEA. CDR3: CSVEVNPPPGAGYWGYTF. CDR3 nucleotides: TGCAGCGTTGAAGTAAACCCCCCCCCGGGAGCAGGCTACTGGGGCTACACCTTC.

CDR3 in amino acids: CASRPGGAYNEQFF. DNA for the CDR3: TGTGCCAGCAGGCCCGGGGGGGCCTACAATGAGCAGTTCTTC. The chain employs TRBV5-6 and TRBJ2-1, with 8 bases identical to TRBD2. Germline V CDR1 and CDR2: SGHDT, YYEEEE. J lost 2 bases, V lost 5 bases, and 3 bases had no gene match. This CDR3 is built from 14 residues. The variable domain in full, with the rest retrieved from reference TRBV5-6 and TRBJ2-1, is DAGVTQSPTHLIKTRGQQVTLRCSPKSGHDTVSWYQQALGQGPQFIFQYYEEEERQRGNFPDRFSGHQFPNYSSELNVNALLLGDSALYLCASRPGGAYNEQFFGPGTRLTVL.

V usage is TRBV4-3 and J usage is TRBJ2-7; D not resolved. From germline, CDR1 is LGHNA and CDR2 YSLEER. The CDR3 has 11 amino acids. Trimming left V 4 bases short and J 12 bases short, with 13 bases between. The CDR3 bases are TGCGCCAGCAGCCCTGATGGCCCGCCGTACTTC. This encodes CASSPDGPPYF.

The V and J genes are TRBV4-2 and TRBJ1-6, with TRBD1 as a possible D gene (5 bases). Per the germline V gene, CDR1 is LGHNA and CDR2 is YNFKEQ. This CDR3 region has 16 residues. Deletions cut 1 base from V and 2 bases from J, with 9 bases between. CDR3 region: CASSQVGGTYNSPLHF. The CDR3 coding sequence is TGTGCCAGCAGCCAAGTGGGGGGGACCTATAATTCACCCCTCCACTTT.

V and J are TRBV14 and TRBJ2-1, with 8 bases aligning to TRBD2. V trimming: 1 base; J trimming: 9 bases; junction bases outside the gene matches: 5. This CDR3 has 14 amino acids. Germline values: CDR1 SGHDN, CDR2 FVKESK. The CDR3 nucleotides are TGTGCCAGCAGCCAAGGTCGGACTAGCACTGAGCAGTTCTTC. This encodes CASSQGRTSTEQFF.

In this sample, this clone turned up a few times. The chain employs TRBV15 and TRBJ2-6, with D hard to call. Germline CDR1 LNHNV, CDR2 YYDKDF (reference sequence). With 5 bases removed from V and 0 bases from J, the gap between germline ends came to 11 bases. This CDR3 has 16 amino acids. CDR3 sequence: CATSADGYSGANVLTF. The CDR3 DNA reads TGTGCCACCAGCGCGGACGGCTACTCTGGGGCCAACGTCCTGACTTTC. The full variable domain, its missing parts supplied by reference TRBV15 and TRBJ2-6, is DAMVIQNPRYQVTQFGKPVTLSCSQTLNHNVMYWYQQKSSQAPKLLFHYYDKDFNNEADTPDNFQSRRPNTSFCFLDIRSPGLGDTAMYLCATSADGYSGANVLTFGAGSRLTVL.

This sequence joins TRBV7-8 and TRBJ2-7; D unclear. The CDR3 spans 11 residues. V was clipped by 0 bases and J by 6 bases, with 3 bases between them. The V gene's germline CDR1 is SGHVS and CDR2 FQNEAQ. The CDR3 loop reads CASSLALEQYF. In nucleotides, the CDR3 is TGTGCCAGCAGCTTAGCTCTCGAGCAGTACTTC.

This chain's CDR3 is CASSYDRAWLYGYTF. In nucleotides, the CDR3 is TGTGCCAGCAGCTATGACAGGGCTTGGTTATATGGCTACACCTTC. The chain is built from TRBV5-5 and TRBJ1-2, with 7 bases fitting TRBD1. The CDR3 is 15 residues long. Germline V gives CDR1 SGHKS, CDR2 YYEKEE (reference sequence). J lost 5 bases, V lost 3 bases, and 10 bases had no gene match.

The J gene is TRBJ2-3, the V gene TRBV3-1 (or the pseudogene TRBV3-2); D gene ambiguous. The CDR3 extends over 13 amino acids. Germline loops: CDR1 LGHDT, CDR2 YNNKEL (reference sequence). Trimming stripped 4 bases from V and 3 bases from J, with 8 bases between. The CDR3 loop reads CASSPESTDTQYF. In DNA, the CDR3 is TGTGCCAGCAGCCCAGAGTCTACAGATACGCAGTATTTT.

This clone was counted between two and nine times. The chain combines TRBV28 with TRBJ1-3; D is unresolved. In germline, CDR1 is MDHEN, CDR2 SYDVKM. This CDR3 contains 15 residues. Deletions cut 5 bases from V and 0 bases from J, with 11 bases between. CDR3 loop: CASSTGRNSGNTIYF. The CDR3 coding sequence is TGTGCCAGCAGTACCGGCAGGAACTCTGGAAACACCATATATTTT.

V is TRBV7-2 and J is TRBJ1-4; D possibly corresponds to TRBD1 (5 bases). Germline V gene lookup returns CDR1 SGHTA and CDR2 FQGNSA. V gave up 5 bases and J gave up 7 bases, with 17 bases separating them. CDR3 size: 15 residues. The CDR3 DNA reads TGTGCCAGCAGCCCCCAGGGTATTTGGGGTGAAAAACTGTTTTTT. As protein: CASSPQGIWGEKLFF.

The V gene is TRBV7-6, the J gene TRBJ2-1, with D tentatively TRBD1 (6 bases). This CDR3 region has 14 residues. Germline-derived CDR1 and CDR2 are SGHVS and FNYEAQ. V was pared by 2 bases and J by 5 bases, with 10 bases between. CDR3 nucleotides: TGTGCCAGCAGCTTACTGGGGGCTAACAATGAGCAGTTCTTC. Translation gives CASSLLGANNEQFF.

Only one count was recorded for this clone. The chain has TRBV6-5 and TRBJ1-6, with TRBD1 matching 8 bases. This CDR3 region has 14 residues. The J segment lost 7 bases and the V segment lost 6 bases, leaving 5 bases of the junction unmatched. The V gene's germline CDR1 is MNHEY and CDR2 SVGAGI. CDR3 coding DNA: TGTGCCAGCAGGCGGACAGGGCACAATTCACCCCTCCACTTT. Translated: CASRRTGHNSPLHF.